This record covers a single T cell receptor (beta chain). The antigen remains unidentified. This CDR3 has 15 amino acids. Germline assignment: CDR1 SGHNT and CDR2 YYREEE (reference sequence). V was pared by 0 bases and J by 0 bases, with 9 bases between. This sample is part of a study of chemoradiotherapy in HPV16-positive cancers. Clones were read by immunoSEQ multiplex PCR, and TCRdb kept only the in-frame ones, dropping some. The profile shows approximately 8,500 clones, around 68% of them singletons. Findings and limits, study-wide: HPV-responsive T-cell expansion during chemoradiotherapy was linked to improved recurrence-free survival in HPV16-positive patients.

The sequence was collected from a human donor with HPV-associated anogenital cancer. Specimen collection occurred from a patient who underwent chemoradiotherapy. The chain uses TRBV5-4 and TRBJ1-1; D call uncertain. CDR3 amino acids: CASSLAGGMNTEAFF. CDR3 nucleotide sequence: TGTGCCAGCAGCTTGGCCGGTGGAATGAACACTGAAGCTTTCTTT.